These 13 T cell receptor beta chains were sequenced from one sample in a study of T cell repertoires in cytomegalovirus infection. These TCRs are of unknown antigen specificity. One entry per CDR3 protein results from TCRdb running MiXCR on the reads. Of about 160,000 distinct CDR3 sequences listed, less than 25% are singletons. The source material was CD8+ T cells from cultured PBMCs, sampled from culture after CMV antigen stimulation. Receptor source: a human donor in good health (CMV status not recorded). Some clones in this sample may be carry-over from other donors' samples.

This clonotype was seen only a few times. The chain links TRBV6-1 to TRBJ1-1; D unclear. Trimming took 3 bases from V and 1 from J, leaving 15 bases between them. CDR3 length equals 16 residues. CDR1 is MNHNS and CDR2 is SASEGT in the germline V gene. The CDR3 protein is CASSDPIKEENTEAFF. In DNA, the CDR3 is TGTGCCAGCAGTGACCCAATTAAAGAGGAGAACACTGAAGCTTTCTTT.

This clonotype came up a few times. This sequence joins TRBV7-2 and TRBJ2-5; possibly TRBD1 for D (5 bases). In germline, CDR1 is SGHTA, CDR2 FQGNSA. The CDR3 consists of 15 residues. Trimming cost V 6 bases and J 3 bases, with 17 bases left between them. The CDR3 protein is CASRATALIKETQYF. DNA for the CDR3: TGTGCCAGCAGGGCGACAGCGCTGATTAAAGAGACCCAGTACTTC.

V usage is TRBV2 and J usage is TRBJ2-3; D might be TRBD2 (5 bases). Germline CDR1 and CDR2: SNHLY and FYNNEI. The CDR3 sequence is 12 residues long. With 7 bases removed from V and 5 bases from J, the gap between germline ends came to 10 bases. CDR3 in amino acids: CASTAEEDTQYF. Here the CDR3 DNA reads TGTGCCAGCACCGCGGAGGAAGATACGCAGTATTTT.

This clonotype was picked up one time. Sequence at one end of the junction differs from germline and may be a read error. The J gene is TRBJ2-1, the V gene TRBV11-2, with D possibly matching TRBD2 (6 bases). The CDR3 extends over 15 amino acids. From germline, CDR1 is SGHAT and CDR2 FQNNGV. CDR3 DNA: TGTGCCAGCAGCCTAGACCCCCTAGCGCTGAATGAGCAGTTCTTC. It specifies CASSLDPLALNEQFF. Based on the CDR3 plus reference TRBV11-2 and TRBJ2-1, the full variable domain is EAGVAQSPRYKIIEKRQSVAFWCNPISGHATLYWYQQILGQGPKLLIQFQNNGVVDDSQLPKDRFSAERLKGVDSTLKIQPAKLEDSAVYLCASSLDPLALNEQFFGPGTRLTVL.

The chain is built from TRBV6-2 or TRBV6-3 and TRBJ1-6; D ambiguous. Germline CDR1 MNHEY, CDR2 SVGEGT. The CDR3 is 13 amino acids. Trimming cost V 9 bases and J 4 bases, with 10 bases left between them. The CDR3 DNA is TGTGCCAGTTCCGGGCAATATAATTCACCCCTCCACTTT. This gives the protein CASSGQYNSPLHF.

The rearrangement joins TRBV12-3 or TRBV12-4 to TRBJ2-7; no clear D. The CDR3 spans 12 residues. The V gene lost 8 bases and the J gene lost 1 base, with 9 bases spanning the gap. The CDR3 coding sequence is TGTGCCAGCGGGTTGGGGTCCTACGAGCAGTACTTC. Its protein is CASGLGSYEQYF.

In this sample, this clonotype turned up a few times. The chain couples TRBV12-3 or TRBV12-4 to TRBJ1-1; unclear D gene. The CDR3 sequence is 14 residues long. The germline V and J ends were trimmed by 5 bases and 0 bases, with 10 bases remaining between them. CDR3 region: CASSPPQMNTEAFF. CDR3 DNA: TGTGCCAGCAGTCCACCCCAGATGAACACTGAAGCTTTCTTT.

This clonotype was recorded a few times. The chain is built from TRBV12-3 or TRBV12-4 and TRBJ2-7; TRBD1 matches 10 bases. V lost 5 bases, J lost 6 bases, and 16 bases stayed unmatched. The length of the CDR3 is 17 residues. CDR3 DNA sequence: TGTGCCAGCAGTCCTCATGTGCTTCCCAGGACAGGGGGCGAGCAGTACTTC. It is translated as CASSPHVLPRTGGEQYF.

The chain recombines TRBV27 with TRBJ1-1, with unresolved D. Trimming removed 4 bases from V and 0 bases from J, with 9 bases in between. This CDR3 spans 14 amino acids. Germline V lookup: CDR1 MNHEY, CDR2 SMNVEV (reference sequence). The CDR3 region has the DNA TGTGCCAGCAGTTGGCGTTCCATGAACACTGAAGCTTTCTTT. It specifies CASSWRSMNTEAFF.

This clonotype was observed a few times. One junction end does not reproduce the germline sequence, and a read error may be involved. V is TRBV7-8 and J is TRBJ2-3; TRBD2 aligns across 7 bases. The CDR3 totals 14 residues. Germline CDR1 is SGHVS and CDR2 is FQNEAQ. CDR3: CASRGGDTQDMQYF. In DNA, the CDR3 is TGTGCCAGCCGCGGGGGAGACACACAAGATATGCAGTATTTT.

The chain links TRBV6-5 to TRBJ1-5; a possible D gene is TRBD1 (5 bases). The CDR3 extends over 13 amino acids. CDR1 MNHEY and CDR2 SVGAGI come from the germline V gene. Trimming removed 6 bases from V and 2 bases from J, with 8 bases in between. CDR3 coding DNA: TGTGCCAGCAGCGAGGGGCGCAATCAGCCCCAGCATTTT. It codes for CASSEGRNQPQHF.

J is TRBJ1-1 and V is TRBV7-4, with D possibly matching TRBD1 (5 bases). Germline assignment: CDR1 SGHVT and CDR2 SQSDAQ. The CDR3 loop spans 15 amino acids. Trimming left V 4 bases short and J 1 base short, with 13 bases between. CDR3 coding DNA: TGTGCCAGCAGCTCTCGTCAAGACAGGAACACTGAAGCTTTCTTT. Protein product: CASSSRQDRNTEAFF.

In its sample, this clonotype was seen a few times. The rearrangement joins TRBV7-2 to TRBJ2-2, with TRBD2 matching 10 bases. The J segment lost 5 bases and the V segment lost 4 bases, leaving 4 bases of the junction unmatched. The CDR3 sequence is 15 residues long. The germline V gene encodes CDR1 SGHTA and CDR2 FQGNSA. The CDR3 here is CASSSGTSDTGELFF. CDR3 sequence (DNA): TGTGCCAGCAGCTCCGGGACTAGCGATACCGGGGAGCTGTTTTTT.